This T cell receptor (beta chain) is from a study of CD4+ T cells in melanoma. CDR3 length equals 15 residues. The germline gives CDR1 MNHNS, CDR2 SASEGT. V lost 0 bases to trimming and J lost 6 bases, with 13 bases between them. TCRdb's copy holds only in-frame clones and misses some; the assay was immunoSEQ multiplex PCR. The table has over 130,000 clones, about 90% seen once. Study-wide findings and caveats: Reportedly, melanoma neoantigen-specific CD4+ T cells showed varied differentiation states.

This clone was seen only a few times. What it binds is unknown. The source of this sequence is a human donor with melanoma. The chain recombines TRBV6-1 with TRBJ2-3; D might be TRBD2 (7 bases). This CDR3 reads CASSEAGGLIDTQYF. The CDR3 bases are TGTGCCAGCAGTGAAGCGGGGGGGCTCATCGATACGCAGTATTTT.